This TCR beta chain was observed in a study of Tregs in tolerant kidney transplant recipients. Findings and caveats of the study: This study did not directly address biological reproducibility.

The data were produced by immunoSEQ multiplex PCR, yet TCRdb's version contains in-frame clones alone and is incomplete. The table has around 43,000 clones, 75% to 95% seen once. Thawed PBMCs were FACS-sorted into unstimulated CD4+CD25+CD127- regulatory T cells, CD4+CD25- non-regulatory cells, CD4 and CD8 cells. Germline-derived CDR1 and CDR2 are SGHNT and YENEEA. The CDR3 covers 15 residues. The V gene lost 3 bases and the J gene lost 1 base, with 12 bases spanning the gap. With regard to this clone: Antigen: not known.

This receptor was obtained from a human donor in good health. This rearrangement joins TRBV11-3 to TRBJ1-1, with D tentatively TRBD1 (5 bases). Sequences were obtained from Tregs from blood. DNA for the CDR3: TGTGCCAGCAGCTTTTCCGGGACGGAGAACACTGAAGCTTTCTTT. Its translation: CASSFSGTENTEAFF.